These 2 T cell receptor beta chains originate from one sample sequenced in a study of T cells in Graves' hyperthyroidism and ophthalmopathy. What was amplified from RNA transcripts were TCR beta CDR3 regions. Using the HTBI primer set, a first-round RT-PCR was run on the TCR CDR3. TCRdb processed the multiplex PCR reads anew with MiXCR; each CDR3 protein has one entry. The repertoire holds 550,000 to 700,000 distinct CDR3 sequences, with roughly 50% as singletons. Sequencing was done on a sample of peripheral blood or thyroid tissue (not recorded which). These receptors came from an adult woman with Graves' disease, either hyperthyroidism or ophthalmopathy (not recorded which).

This clonotype showed up just a few times. The chain carries TRBV7-2 and TRBJ1-4; TRBD1 matches 8 bases. Per the germline V gene, CDR1 is SGHTA and CDR2 is FQGNSA. J was trimmed by 3 bases and V by 5 bases; bases with no gene match: 5. The length of the CDR3 is 15 residues. The CDR3 protein is CASSPGQGANEKLFF. The CDR3 coding sequence is TGTGCCAGCAGCCCAGGACAGGGAGCTAATGAAAAACTGTTTTTT.

This clonotype was detected many times. The J gene is TRBJ2-5, the V gene TRBV9; unclear D gene. The CDR3 is made up of 13 amino acids. Looked up from germline, CDR1 is SGDLS and CDR2 is YYNGEE. V lost 4 bases and J lost 5, with 12 bases in between. The CDR3 DNA reads TGTGCCAGCAGCTTCGGCGTCGCGGAGACCCAGTACTTC. As protein: CASSFGVAETQYF.